Presented here are 9 T cell receptor beta chains from one specimen sequenced in a study of T cells in Graves' hyperthyroidism and ophthalmopathy. TCR beta CDR3 sequences were amplified from RNA transcripts. The HTBI set primed first-round TCR CDR3 RT-PCR. Each CDR3 protein gets one entry after TCRdb re-called the multiplex PCR reads with MiXCR. The repertoire has some 340,000 distinct CDR3 sequences, roughly 13% of them found once; the top ten carry 30% to 35%. The sequenced sample consisted of blood. The receptors here all came from a woman in her thirties or forties with Graves' ophthalmopathy.

This clonotype showed up just a few times. The chain is built from TRBV12-3 or TRBV12-4 and TRBJ1-2, with a possible D match to TRBD1 (5 bases). The CDR3 length is 13 residues. V lost 8 bases, J lost 4 bases, and 14 bases lay in between. CDR3 loop: CASGGGGLYGYTF. CDR3 nucleotide sequence: TGTGCCAGCGGGGGGGGGGGTCTCTATGGCTACACCTTC.

This clonotype was counted at least ten times. J is TRBJ2-3 and V is TRBV19; D gene ambiguous. With 3 bases removed from V and 1 base from J, the gap between germline ends came to 8 bases. This CDR3 spans 14 amino acids. The germline gives CDR1 LNHDA, CDR2 SQIVND (reference sequence). The CDR3 DNA reads TGTGCCAGTAGTATGGCTAGGGGCACAGATACGCAGTATTTT. This codes for CASSMARGTDTQYF.

This clonotype was recorded many times. This sequence joins TRBV18 and TRBJ1-1; TRBD1 is a possible D gene (5 bases). Germline CDR1 is KGHSH and CDR2 is LQKENI. This CDR3 has 13 residues. The V gene lost 5 bases and the J gene lost 2 bases, with 9 bases spanning the gap. CDR3 residues: CASSRQTNTEAFF. The CDR3 DNA reads as TGTGCCAGCTCAAGACAGACAAACACTGAAGCTTTCTTT.

In its sample, this clonotype was seen many times. J is TRBJ2-3 and V is TRBV2; weak D call: TRBD1 (6 bases). This CDR3 region has 18 residues. The ends were cut back, 3 bases at V and 0 bases at J, with 19 bases in the middle. Germline V lookup: CDR1 SNHLY, CDR2 FYNNEI. CDR3 loop: CASSEAPTGNPSTDTQYF. The CDR3 nucleotides read TGTGCCAGCAGTGAGGCGCCCACAGGGAACCCTAGCACAGATACGCAGTATTTT.

The table lists this clonotype with a count of one. V and J are TRBV9 and TRBJ1-2; 8 nucleotides line up with TRBD1. Germline V gene sequence: CDR1 SGDLS, CDR2 YYNGEE. The CDR3 is 16 amino acids. V lost 0 bases to trimming and J lost 4 bases; unmatched junction nucleotides: 8. The CDR3: CASSVVPGGRGYGYTF. The CDR3 nucleotides read TGTGCCAGCAGCGTAGTCCCAGGGGGCAGAGGCTATGGCTACACCTTC. The whole variable domain, remainder taken from reference TRBV9 and TRBJ1-2, is DSGVTQTPKHLITATGQRVTLRCSPRSGDLSVYWYQQSLDQGLQFLIQYYNGEERAKGNILERFSAQQFPDLHSELNLSSLELGDSALYFCASSVVPGGRGYGYTFGSGTRLTVV.

This chain joins TRBV7-2 and TRBJ2-7; 10 positions agree with TRBD1. The CDR3 consists of 16 residues. CDR1 is SGHTA, CDR2 FQGNSA, per germline. V dropped 8 bases and J dropped 0; count of bases not matched to a gene: 10. CDR3 DNA: TGTGCCAGCTCACCTAAAGGGACAGGGGTCTCCTACGAGCAGTACTTC. It codes for CASSPKGTGVSYEQYF.

Worth noting for this clonotype: A read error may produce the germline difference seen at one junction end. The chain employs TRBV10-3 and TRBJ1-2; D not resolved. Germline V gene data show CDR1 as ENHRY and CDR2 as SYGVKD. The CDR3 covers 11 residues. The CDR3 reads CAVRFNYGYTF. CDR3 DNA sequence: TGTGCCGTCAGATTTAACTATGGCTACACCTTC.

The sample holds a few counts of this clonotype. V gene TRBV10-2 combines with J gene TRBJ2-1, with D possibly being TRBD1 (5 bases). The V end was cut by 0 bases, the J end by 6 bases, with 9 bases between. CDR1 and CDR2 (germline): WSHSY, SAAADI. The CDR3 is made up of 14 amino acids. For the CDR3, the DNA is TGCGCCAGCAGTGAGTCCAGGGATTTCAATGAGCAGTTCTTC. This encodes CASSESRDFNEQFF.

This clonotype was counted ten times or more. The chain joins TRBV7-9 to TRBJ1-1; a weak D match, TRBD1 (6 bases). Germline V gene data show CDR1 as SEHNR and CDR2 as FQNEAQ (reference sequence). The length of the CDR3 is 12 residues. The V end was cut by 3 bases, the J end by 11 bases, with 13 bases between. The CDR3 reads CASSLGASEAFF. The CDR3 nucleotides are TGTGCCAGCAGCTTGGGGGCGTCGGAGGCTTTCTTT.